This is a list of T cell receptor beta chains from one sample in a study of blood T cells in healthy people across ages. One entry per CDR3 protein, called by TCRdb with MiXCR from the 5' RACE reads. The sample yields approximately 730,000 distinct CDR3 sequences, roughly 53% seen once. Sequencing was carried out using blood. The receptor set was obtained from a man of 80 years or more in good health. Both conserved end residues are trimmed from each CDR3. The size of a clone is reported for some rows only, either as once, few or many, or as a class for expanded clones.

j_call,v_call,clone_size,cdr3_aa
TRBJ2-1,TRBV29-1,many,SSNGQF
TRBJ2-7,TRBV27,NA,ASSLGGVPYEQY
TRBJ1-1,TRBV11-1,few,ASSSDRGVILGTEAF
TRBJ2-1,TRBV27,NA,ASRLFDEQF
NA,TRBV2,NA,ASRTQGASYNEQY
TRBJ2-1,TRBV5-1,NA,ASSSLVADEQF
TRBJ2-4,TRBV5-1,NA,ASSSSAGSGEQY
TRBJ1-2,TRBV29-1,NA,SVEETWGYT
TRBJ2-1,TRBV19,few,ASTSGDTGEQF
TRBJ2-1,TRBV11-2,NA,ASAQELAADNEQF
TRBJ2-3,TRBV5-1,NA,ASSLVGQTTSTDTQY
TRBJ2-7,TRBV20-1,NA,SARDRLAGHLEQY
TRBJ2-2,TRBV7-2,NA,ASSLRRGIGANTGELF
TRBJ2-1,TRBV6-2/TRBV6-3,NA,ASTPSGYNEQF
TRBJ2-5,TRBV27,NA,ASRRQGQETQY
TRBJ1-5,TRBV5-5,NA,ASSGQEYSNQPQH
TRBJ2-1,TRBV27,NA,ASTGTGINEQF
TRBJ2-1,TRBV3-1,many,ASSPQGGSYNEQF
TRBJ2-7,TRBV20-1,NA,SARVQGLIYEQY
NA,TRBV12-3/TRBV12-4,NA,ASSFSITASGTYEQY
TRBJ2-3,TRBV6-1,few,ASSNRDGRVGAQY
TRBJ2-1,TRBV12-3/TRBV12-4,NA,ASSLLRDPKDEQF
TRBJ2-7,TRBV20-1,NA,SAVSGSSYEQY
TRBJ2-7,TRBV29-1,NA,SALSSSGRSYEQY
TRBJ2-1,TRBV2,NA,ASREGLAFSETQF
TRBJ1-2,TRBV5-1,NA,ASSFWTALNGYT
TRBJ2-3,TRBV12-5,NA,ASGLQGAGDTQY
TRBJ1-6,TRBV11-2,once,ASSRSDRGSPLH
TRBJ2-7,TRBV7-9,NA,ASSLGDRFEQY
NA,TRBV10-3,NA,AISETSLGEQY
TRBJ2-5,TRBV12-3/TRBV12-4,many,ASSWTSGTRETQY
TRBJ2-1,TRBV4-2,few,ASSLREQF
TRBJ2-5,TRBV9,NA,ASSGDSPEEQY
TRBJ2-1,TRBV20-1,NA,SAITSGTTNEQF
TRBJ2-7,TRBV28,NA,ASSLRVPYEQY
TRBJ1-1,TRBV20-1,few,SARPAGTEAF
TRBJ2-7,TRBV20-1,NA,SAKRDLYEQY
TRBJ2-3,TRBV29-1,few,SVVGARQGSADTQY
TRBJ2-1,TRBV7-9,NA,ASSLTTPGNEQF